This T cell receptor (beta chain) originates from a study of post-analysis software for immune sequencing data. Across the study: Both relapsing-remitting and secondary progressive multiple sclerosis featured among the disease courses, as did progressive-relapsing multiple sclerosis.

Study findings and constraints: Multiple sclerosis patients had significantly lower normalized Chao1 diversity than controls. About five TRBV segments appeared more often in patients than in controls, and TRBV5-6, TRBV5-1 and TRBV20-1 were among these.

Concerning this clonotype: The antigen is unknown.

The TCR beta cDNA libraries carried unique molecular identifiers. TCRdb ran MiXCR on the PCR reads and lists one entry per CDR3 protein. The sample has some 890,000 distinct CDR3 sequences; roughly 50% are singletons. CDR1 and CDR2 from the germline V gene are SGHRS and YFSETQ. V dropped 0 bases and J dropped 3 bases, with 13 bases sitting between them. This CDR3 has 16 amino acids. The rearrangement links TRBV5-1 to TRBJ2-1; tentatively, D is TRBD2 (6 bases). The origin of this receptor is a girl between 10 and 17 years old with multiple sclerosis. The specimen sequenced was blood. The CDR3 spells CASSLGGEVFYNEQFF. In DNA form, the CDR3 reads TGCGCCAGCAGCTTGGGGGGGGAGGTCTTCTACAATGAGCAGTTCTTC. The complete variable domain, with remaining parts taken from reference TRBV5-1 and TRBJ2-1, reads KAGVTQTPRYLIKTRGQQVTLSCSPISGHRSVSWYQQTPGQGLQFLFEYFSETQRNKGNFPGRFSGRQFSNSRSEMNVSTLELGDSALYLCASSLGGEVFYNEQFFGPGTRLTVL.